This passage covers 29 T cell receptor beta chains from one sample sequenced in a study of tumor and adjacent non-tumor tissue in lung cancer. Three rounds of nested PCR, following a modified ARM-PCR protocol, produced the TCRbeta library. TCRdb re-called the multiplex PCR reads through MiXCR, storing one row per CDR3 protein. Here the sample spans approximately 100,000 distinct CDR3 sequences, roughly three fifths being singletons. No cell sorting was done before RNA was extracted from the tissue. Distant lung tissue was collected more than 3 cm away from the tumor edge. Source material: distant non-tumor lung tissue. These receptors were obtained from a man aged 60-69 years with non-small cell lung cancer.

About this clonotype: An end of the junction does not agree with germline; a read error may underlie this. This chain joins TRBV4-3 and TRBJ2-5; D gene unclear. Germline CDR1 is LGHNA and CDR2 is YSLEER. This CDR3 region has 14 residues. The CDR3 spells CAGSQDRSQETQYF. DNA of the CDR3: TGCGCCGGCAGTCAAGACCGCTCCCAAGAGACCCAGTACTTC.

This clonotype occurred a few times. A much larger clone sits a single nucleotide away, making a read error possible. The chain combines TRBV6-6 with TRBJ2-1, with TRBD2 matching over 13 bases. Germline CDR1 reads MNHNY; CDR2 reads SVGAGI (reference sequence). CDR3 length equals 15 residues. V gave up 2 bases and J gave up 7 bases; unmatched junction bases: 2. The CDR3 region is CASSYPLAGGNEQFF. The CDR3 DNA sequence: TGTGCCAGCAGTTACCCACTAGCGGGAGGGAATGAGCAGTTCTTC.

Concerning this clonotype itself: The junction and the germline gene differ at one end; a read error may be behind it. The CDR3 is CGSSLGLREQYF. The DNA of the CDR3 is TGTGGCAGCAGCTTGGGACTGCGTGAACAGTACTTC. The rearrangement links TRBV11-2 to TRBJ2-7, with a tentative D call TRBD2 (6 bases). Per the germline V gene, CDR1 is SGHAT and CDR2 is FQNNGV. This CDR3 is built from 12 residues. The variable domain in full, completed from reference TRBV11-2 and TRBJ2-7, reads EAGVAQSPRYKIIEKRQSVAFWCNPISGHATLYWYQQILGQGPKLLIQFQNNGVVDDSQLPKDRFSAERLKGVDSTLKIQPAKLEDSAVYLCGSSLGLREQYFGPGTRLTVT.

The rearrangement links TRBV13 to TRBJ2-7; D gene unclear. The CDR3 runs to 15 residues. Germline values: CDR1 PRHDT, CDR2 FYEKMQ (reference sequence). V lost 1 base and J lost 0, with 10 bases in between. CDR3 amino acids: CASSLERRSSYEQYF. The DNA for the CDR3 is TGTGCCAGCAGCTTAGAGCGCAGGAGCTCCTACGAGCAGTACTTC.

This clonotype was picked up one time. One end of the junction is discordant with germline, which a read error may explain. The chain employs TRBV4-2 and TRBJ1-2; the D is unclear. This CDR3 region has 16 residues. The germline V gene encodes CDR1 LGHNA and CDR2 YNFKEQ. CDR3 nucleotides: TGCGCCAGCAGCCCCAGTTCTGGGGAAGCGAACTATGACTACACCTTC. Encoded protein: CASSPSSGEANYDYTF.

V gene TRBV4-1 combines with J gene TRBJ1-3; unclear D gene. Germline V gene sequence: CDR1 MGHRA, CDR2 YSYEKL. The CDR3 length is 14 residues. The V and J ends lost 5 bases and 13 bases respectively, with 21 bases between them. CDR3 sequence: CASSSSRAGNAIYF. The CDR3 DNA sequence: TGCGCCAGCAGCTCATCACGGGCAGGAAACGCAATATATTTT.

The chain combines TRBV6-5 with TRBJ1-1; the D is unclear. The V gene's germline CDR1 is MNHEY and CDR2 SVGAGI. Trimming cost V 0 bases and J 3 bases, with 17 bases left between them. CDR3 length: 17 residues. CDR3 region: CASSYSLWQLFDTEAFF. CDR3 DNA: TGTGCCAGCAGTTACTCATTATGGCAACTTTTCGACACTGAAGCTTTCTTT.

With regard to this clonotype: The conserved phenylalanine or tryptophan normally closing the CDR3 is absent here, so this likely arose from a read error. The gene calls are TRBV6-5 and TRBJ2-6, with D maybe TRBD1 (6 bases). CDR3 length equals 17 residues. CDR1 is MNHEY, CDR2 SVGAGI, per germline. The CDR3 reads CASSPDRRSSGANVLTL. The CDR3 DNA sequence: TGTGCCAGCAGTCCTGACAGGCGTTCCTCTGGTGCCAACGTCCTGACTTTA.

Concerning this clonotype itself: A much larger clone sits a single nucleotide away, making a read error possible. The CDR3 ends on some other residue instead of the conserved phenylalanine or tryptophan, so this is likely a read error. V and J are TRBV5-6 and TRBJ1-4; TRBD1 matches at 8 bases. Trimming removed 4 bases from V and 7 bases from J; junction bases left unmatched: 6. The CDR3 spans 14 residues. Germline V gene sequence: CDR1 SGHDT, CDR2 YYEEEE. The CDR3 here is CASSDLGQGEKLFS. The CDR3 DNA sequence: TGTGCCAGCAGCGACTTAGGACAGGGTGAAAAACTGTTTTCT.

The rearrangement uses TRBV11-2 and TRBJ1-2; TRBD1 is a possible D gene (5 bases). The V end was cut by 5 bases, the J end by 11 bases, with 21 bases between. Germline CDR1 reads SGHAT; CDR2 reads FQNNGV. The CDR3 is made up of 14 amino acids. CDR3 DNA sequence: TGTGCCAGCAGCACGAGTGCGGGGGTCGGTGGTTACACCTTC. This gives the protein CASSTSAGVGGYTF.

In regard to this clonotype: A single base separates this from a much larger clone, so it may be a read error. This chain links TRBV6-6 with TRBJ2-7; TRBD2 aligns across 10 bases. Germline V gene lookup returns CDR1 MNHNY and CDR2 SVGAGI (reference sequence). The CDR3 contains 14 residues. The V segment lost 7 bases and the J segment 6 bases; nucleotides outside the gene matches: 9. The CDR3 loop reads CASNTLAGGSEQYF. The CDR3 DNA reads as TGTGCCAGCAATACCTTAGCGGGGGGCTCCGAGCAGTACTTC.

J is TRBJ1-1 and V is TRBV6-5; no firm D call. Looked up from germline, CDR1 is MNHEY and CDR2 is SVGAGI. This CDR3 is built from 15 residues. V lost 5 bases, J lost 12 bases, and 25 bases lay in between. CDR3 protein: CASSPSGIANTKTFF. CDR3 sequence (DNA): TGTGCCAGCAGTCCCTCGGGGATAGCGAACACTAAAACTTTCTTT.

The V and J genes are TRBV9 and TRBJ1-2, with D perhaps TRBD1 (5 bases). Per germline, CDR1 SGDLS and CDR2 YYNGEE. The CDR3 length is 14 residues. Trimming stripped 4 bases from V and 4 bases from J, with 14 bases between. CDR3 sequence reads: CASSTTTATYGYTF. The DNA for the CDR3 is TGTGCCAGCAGCACCACGACAGCCACCTATGGCTACACCTTC.

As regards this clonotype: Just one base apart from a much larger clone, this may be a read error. The DNA of the CDR3 is TGTGCCAGCAGCTCCGGGACCTCGGCGGAAAAAATGTTTTTT. Its protein is CASSSGTSAEKMFF. The rearrangement joins TRBV7-8 to TRBJ1-4; possibly TRBD1 for D (5 bases). CDR1 and CDR2 (germline): SGHVS, FQNEAQ. The length of the CDR3 is 14 residues.

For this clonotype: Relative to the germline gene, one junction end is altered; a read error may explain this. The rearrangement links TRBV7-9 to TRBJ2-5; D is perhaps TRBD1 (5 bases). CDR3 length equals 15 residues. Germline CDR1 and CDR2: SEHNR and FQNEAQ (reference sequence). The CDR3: CANSPTLGREETQYF. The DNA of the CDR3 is TGTGCCAACAGCCCAACGTTGGGCAGGGAAGAGACCCAGTACTTC.

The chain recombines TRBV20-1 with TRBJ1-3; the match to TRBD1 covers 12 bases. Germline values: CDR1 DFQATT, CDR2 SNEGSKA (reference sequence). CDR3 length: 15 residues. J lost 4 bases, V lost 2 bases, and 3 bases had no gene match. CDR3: CSARRDRGPGNTIYF. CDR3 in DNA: TGCAGTGCTAGAAGGGACAGGGGGCCCGGAAACACCATATATTTT.

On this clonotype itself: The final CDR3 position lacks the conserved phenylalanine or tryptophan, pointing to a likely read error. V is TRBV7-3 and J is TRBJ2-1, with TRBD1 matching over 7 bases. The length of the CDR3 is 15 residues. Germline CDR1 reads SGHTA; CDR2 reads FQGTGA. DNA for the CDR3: TGTGCTAGCAGCCCACAGGGGATCCCTAACAATGAGCAGTTCTTA. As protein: CASSPQGIPNNEQFL.

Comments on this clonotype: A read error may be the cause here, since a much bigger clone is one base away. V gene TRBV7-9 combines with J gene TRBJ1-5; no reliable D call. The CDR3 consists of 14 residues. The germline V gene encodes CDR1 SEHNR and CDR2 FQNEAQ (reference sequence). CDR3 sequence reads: CASSCTNSDQPQHF. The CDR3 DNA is TGTGCCAGCAGCTGCACTAATAGCGATCAGCCCCAGCATTTT.

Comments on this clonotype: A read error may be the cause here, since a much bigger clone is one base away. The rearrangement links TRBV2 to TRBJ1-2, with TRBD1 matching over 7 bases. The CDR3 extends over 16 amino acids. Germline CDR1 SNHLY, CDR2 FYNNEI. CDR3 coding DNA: TGTGCCAGCAGTAGTCGGACAGGAGTAACTAACTATAGCTACACCTTC. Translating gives CASSSRTGVTNYSYTF. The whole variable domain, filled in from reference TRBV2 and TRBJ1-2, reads EPEVTQTPSHQVTQMGQEVILRCVPISNHLYFYWYRQILGQKVEFLVSFYNNEISEKSEIFDDQFSVERPDGSNFTLKIRSTKLEDSAMYFCASSSRTGVTNYSYTFGSGTRLTVV.

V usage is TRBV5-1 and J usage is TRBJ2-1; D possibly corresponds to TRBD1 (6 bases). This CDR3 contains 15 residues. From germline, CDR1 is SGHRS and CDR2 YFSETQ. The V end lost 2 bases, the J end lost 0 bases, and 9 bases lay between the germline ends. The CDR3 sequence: CASSFIRGSYNEQFF. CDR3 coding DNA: TGCGCCAGCAGCTTTATCAGGGGCTCCTACAATGAGCAGTTCTTC. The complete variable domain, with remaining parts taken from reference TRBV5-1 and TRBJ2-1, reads KAGVTQTPRYLIKTRGQQVTLSCSPISGHRSVSWYQQTPGQGLQFLFEYFSETQRNKGNFPGRFSGRQFSNSRSEMNVSTLELGDSALYLCASSFIRGSYNEQFFGPGTRLTVL.

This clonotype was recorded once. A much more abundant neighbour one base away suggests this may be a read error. Here the CDR3 reads CSARDRVGSPIHF. In DNA, the CDR3 is TGCAGTGCTAGGGACAGGGTAGGCTCACCCATCCACTTT. The chain has TRBV20-1 and TRBJ1-6; 8 nucleotides align to TRBD1. This CDR3 is 13 amino acids long. Germline lookup yields CDR1 DFQATT and CDR2 SNEGSKA (reference sequence).

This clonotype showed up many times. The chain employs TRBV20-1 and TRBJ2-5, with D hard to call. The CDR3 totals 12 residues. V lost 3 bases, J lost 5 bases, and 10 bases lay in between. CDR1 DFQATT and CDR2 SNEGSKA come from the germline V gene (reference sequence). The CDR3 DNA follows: TGCAGTGCTAGCGACCAGATTGAGACCCAGTACTTC. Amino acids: CSASDQIETQYF.

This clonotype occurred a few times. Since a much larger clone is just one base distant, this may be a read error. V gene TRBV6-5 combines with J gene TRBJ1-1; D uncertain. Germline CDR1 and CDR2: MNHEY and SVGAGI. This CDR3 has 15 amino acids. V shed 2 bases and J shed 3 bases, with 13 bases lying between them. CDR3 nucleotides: TGTGCCAGCAGTTACAAGCACGAGATGTACACTGAAGCTTTCTTT. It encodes CASSYKHEMYTEAFF.

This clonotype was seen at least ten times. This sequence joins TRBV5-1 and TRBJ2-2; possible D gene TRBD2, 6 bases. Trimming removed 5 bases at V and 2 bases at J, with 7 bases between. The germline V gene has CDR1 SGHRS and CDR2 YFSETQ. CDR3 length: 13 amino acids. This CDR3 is CASRAGNTGELFF. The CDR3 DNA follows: TGCGCCAGCAGGGCGGGAAACACCGGGGAGCTGTTTTTT. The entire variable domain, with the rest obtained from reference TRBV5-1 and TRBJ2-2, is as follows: KAGVTQTPRYLIKTRGQQVTLSCSPISGHRSVSWYQQTPGQGLQFLFEYFSETQRNKGNFPGRFSGRQFSNSRSEMNVSTLELGDSALYLCASRAGNTGELFFGEGSRLTVL.

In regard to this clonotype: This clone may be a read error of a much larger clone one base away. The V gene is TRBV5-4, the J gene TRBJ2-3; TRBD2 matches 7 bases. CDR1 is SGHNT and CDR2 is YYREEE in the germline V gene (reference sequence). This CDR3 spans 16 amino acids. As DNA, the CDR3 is TGTGCCAACAGCTTGGGACGCGGGAGCCACACAGATACGCAGTATTTT. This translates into CANSLGRGSHTDTQYF.

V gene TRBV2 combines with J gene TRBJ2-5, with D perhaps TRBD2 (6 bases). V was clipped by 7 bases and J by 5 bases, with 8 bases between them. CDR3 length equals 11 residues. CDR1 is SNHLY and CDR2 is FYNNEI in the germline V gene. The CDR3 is CASTGEETQYF. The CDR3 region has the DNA TGTGCCAGCACGGGGGAGGAGACCCAGTACTTC.

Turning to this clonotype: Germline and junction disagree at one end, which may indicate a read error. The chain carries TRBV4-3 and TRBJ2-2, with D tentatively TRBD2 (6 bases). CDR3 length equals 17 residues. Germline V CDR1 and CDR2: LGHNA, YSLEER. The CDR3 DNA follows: TGCGCCGGCAGCCAAGAGAGGAGGGGCTTGAACACCGAGGAGCTGTTTTTT. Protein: CAGSQERRGLNTEELFF.

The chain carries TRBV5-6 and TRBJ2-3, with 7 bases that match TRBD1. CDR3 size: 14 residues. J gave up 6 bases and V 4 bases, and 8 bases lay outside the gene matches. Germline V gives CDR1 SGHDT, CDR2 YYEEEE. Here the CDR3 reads CASSEGQGEDTQYF. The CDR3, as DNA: TGTGCCAGCAGCGAGGGGCAGGGGGAGGATACGCAGTATTTT. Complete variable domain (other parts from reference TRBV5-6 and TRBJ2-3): DAGVTQSPTHLIKTRGQQVTLRCSPKSGHDTVSWYQQALGQGPQFIFQYYEEEERQRGNFPDRFSGHQFPNYSSELNVNALLLGDSALYLCASSEGQGEDTQYFGPGTRLTVL.

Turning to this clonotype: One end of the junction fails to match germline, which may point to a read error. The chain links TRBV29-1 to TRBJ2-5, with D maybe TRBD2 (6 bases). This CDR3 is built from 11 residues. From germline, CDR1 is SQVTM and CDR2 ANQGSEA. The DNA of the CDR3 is TGCAGCACGCGCTGGGGGGAGGCCCATTACTTC. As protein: CSTRWGEAHYF.